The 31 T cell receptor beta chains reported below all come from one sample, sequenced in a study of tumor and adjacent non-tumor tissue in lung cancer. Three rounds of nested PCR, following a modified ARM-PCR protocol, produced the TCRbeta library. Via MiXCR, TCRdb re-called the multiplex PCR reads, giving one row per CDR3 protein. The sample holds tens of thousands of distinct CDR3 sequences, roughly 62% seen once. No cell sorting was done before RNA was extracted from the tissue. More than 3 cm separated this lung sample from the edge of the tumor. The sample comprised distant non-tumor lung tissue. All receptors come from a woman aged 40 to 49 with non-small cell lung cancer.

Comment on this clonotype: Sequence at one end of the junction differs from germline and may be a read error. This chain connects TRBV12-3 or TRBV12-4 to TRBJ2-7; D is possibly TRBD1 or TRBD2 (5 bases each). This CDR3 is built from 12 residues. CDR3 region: CTSSPFRGEQCF. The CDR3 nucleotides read TGTACCAGCAGCCCTTTTCGAGGGGAGCAGTGCTTC.

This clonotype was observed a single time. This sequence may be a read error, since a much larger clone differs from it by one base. CDR3 region: CTSSLGTMGTQYF. Here the CDR3 DNA reads TGTACCAGCAGTTTAGGAACTATGGGGACGCAGTATTTT. The chain combines TRBV28 with TRBJ2-3; D unclear. Germline CDR1 is MDHEN and CDR2 is SYDVKM. This CDR3 comprises 13 residues.

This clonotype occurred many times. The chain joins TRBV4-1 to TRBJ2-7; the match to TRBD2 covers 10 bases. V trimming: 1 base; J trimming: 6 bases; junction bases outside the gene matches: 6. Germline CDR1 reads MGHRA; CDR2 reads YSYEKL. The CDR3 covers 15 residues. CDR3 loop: CASSQGASGSIEQYF. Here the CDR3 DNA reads TGCGCCAGCAGCCAAGGGGCTAGCGGGAGCATCGAGCAGTACTTC.

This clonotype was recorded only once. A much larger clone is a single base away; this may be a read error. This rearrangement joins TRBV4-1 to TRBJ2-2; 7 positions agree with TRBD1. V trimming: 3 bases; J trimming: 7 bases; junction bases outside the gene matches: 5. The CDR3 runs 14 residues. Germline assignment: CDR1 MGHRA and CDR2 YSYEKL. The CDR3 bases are TGCGCCAGCAGCCAGCAGACAGGGAACGGGGAGCTGTTTTTT. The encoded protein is CASSQQTGNGELFF.

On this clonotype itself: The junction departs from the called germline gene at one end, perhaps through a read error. Written as DNA, the CDR3 is TGCGCCAGCAGCTTGGGGGTTAGCGGGAGTAATGGAGAGACCCAGTGCTTC. It translates to CASSLGVSGSNGETQCF. The V gene is TRBV5-1, the J gene TRBJ2-5, with 9 bases that match TRBD2. Germline assignment: CDR1 SGHRS and CDR2 YFSETQ. The CDR3 runs 17 residues.

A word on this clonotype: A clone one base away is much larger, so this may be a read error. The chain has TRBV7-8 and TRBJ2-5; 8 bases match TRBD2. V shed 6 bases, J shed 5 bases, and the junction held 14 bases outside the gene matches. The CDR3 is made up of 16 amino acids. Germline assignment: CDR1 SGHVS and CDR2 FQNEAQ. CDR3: CASRLISSGVYETQYF. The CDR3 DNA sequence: TGTGCCAGCAGGTTAATTAGTAGCGGGGTTTATGAGACCCAGTACTTC.

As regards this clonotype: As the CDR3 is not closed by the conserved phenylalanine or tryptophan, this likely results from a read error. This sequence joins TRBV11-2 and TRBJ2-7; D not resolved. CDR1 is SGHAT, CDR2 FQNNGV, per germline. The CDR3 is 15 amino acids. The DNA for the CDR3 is TGTGCCAGCAGCCAGAATTCGGGCTTCTCCCACGAGCAGTACCTC. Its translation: CASSQNSGFSHEQYL.

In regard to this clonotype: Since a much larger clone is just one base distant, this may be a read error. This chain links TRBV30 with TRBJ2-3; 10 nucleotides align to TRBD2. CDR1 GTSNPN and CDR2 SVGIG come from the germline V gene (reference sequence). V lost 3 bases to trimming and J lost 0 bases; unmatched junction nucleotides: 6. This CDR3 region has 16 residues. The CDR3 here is CAWSLELAGSTDTQYF. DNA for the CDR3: TGTGCCTGGAGCTTGGAACTAGCGGGGAGCACAGATACGCAGTATTTT.

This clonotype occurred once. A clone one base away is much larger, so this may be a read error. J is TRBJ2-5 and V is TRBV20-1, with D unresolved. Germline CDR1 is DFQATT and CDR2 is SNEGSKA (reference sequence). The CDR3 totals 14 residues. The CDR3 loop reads CSARSGNTQEIQYF. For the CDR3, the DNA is TGCAGTGCTAGGTCCGGCAATACTCAAGAGATCCAGTACTTC.

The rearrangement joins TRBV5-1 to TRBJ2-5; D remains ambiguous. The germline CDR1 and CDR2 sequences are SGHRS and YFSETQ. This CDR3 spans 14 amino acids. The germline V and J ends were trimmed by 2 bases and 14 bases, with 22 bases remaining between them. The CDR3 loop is CASSFQAQQESQYF. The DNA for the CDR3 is TGCGCCAGCAGCTTCCAGGCCCAACAAGAGAGCCAATACTTC.

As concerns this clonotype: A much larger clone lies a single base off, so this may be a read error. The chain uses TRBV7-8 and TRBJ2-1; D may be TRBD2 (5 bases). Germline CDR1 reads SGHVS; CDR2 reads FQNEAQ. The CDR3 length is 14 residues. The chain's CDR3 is CASSLDQLGSEQSF. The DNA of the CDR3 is TGTGCCAGCAGCTTAGATCAATTGGGGAGTGAGCAGTCCTTC.

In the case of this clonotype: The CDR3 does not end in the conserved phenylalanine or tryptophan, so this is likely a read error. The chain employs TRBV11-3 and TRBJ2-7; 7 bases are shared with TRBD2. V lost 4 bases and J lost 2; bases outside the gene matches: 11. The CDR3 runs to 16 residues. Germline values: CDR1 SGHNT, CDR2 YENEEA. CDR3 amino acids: CASSSSLRGVTYEQYY. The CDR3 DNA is TGTGCCAGCAGCTCCTCTCTTCGGGGGGTGACCTACGAGCAGTACTAC.

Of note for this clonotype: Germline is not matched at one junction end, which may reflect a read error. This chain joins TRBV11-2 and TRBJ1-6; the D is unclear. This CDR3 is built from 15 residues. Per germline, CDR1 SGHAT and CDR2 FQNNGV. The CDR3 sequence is CASCLASGNNSPLYF. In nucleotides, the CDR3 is TGTGCTAGCTGCTTAGCCTCGGGGAATAATTCACCCCTCTACTTT. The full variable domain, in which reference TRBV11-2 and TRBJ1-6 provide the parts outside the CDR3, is EAGVAQSPRYKIIEKRQSVAFWCNPISGHATLYWYQQILGQGPKLLIQFQNNGVVDDSQLPKDRFSAERLKGVDSTLKIQPAKLEDSAVYLCASCLASGNNSPLYFGNGTRLTVT.

The CDR3 reads CVGSLGRGEENEKLFF. The CDR3 region has the DNA TGTGTCGGCAGTTTAGGCAGGGGGGAAGAAAATGAAAAACTGTTTTTT. The rearrangement links TRBV12-3 or TRBV12-4 to TRBJ1-4; 7 nucleotides align to TRBD1. The CDR3 runs to 16 residues.

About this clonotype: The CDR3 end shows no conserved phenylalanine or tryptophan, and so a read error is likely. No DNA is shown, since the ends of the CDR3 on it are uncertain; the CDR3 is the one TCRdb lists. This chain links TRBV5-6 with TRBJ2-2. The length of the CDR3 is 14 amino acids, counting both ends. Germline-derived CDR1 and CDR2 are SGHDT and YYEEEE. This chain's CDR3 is CASSLAGPTGEMFS.

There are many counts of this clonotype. CDR3 loop: CASSLAGGLSSYEQYF. The CDR3 nucleotides read TGTGCCAGCAGCTTAGCGGGGGGCCTGAGCTCCTACGAGCAGTACTTC. The chain has TRBV7-9 and TRBJ2-7; D is perhaps TRBD1 or TRBD2 (6 bases each). Per germline, CDR1 SEHNR and CDR2 FQNEAQ (reference sequence). V lost 0 bases and J lost 0, with 12 bases in between. The CDR3 runs to 16 residues.

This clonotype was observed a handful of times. The CDR3 sequence: CDTVLHSGLADTQYF. CDR3 DNA: TGTGACACCGTACTCCATAGCGGGCTAGCAGATACGCAGTATTTT. The rearrangement uses TRBV6-1 and TRBJ2-3; 7 nucleotides line up with TRBD2. The CDR3 contains 15 residues. Per the germline V gene, CDR1 is MNHNS and CDR2 is SASEGT.

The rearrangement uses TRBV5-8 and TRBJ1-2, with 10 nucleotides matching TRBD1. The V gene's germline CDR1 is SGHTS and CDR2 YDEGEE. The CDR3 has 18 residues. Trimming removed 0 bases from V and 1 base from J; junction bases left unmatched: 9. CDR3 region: CASSLDGTGVFGNYGYTF. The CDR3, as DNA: TGTGCCAGCAGCTTGGATGGGACAGGGGTTTTTGGTAACTATGGCTACACCTTC.

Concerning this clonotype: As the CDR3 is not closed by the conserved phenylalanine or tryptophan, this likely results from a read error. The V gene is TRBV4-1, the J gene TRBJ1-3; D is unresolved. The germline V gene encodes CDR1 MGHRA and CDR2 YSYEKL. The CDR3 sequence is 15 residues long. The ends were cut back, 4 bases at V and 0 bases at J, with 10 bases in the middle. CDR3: CASSRATLSGNTIYY. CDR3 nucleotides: TGCGCCAGCAGCCGAGCCACACTCTCTGGAAACACCATATATTAT.

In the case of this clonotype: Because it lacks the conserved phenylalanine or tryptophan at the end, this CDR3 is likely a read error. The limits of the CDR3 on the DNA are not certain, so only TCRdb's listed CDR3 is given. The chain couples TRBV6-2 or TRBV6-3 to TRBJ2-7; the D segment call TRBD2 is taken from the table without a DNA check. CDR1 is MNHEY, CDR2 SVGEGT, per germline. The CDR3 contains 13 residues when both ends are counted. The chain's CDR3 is CASSYERWRGAQS.

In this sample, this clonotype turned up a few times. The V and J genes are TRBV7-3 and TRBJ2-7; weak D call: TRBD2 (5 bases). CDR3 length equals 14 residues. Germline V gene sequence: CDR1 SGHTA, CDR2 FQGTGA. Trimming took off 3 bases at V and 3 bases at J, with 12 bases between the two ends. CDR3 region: CASSFSGGDYEQYF. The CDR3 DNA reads TGTGCCAGCAGCTTCAGTGGAGGCGACTACGAGCAGTACTTC. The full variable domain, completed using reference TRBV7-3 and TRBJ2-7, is GAGVSQTPSNKVTEKGKYVELRCDPISGHTALYWYRQSLGQGPEFLIYFQGTGAADDSGLPNDRFFAVRPEGSVSTLKIQRTERGDSAVYLCASSFSGGDYEQYFGPGTRLTVT.

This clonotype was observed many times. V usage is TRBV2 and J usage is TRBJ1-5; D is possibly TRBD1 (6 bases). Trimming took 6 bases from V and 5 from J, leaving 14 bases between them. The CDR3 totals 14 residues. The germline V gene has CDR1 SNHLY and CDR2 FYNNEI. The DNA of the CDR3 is TGTGCCAGCAGCCCTCGGGACATTTATCAGCCCCAGCATTTT. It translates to CASSPRDIYQPQHF.

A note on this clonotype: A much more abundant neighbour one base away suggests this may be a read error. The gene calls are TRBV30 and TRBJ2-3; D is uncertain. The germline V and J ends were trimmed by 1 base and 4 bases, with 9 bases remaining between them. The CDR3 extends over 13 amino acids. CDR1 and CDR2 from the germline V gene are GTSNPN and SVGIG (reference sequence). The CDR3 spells CAWSARCPDTQYF. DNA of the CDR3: TGTGCCTGGAGTGCGCGGTGCCCAGATACGCAGTATTTT.

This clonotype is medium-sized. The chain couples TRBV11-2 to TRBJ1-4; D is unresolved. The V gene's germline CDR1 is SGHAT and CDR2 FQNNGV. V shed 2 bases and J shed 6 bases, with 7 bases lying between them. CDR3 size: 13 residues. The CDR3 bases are TGTGCCAGCAGCTTAAGGATTGATGAAAAACTGTTTTTT. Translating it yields CASSLRIDEKLFF.

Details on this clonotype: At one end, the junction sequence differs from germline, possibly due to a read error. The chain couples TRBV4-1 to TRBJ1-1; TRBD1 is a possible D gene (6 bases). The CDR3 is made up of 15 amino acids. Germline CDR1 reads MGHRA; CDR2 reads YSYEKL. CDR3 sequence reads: CASSSQQGLNAEAFF. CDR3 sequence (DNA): TGCGCCAGCAGCTCGCAACAGGGATTGAACGCTGAAGCTTTCTTT.

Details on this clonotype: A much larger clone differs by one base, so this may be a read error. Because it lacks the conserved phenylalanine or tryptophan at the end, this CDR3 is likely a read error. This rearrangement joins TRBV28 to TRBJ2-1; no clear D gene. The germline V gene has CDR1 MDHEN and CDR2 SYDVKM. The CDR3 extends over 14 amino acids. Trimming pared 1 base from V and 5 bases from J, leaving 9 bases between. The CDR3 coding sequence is TGTGCCAGCAGTTTATCAAGCATTAACAATGAGCAGTTCTCC. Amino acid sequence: CASSLSSINNEQFS.

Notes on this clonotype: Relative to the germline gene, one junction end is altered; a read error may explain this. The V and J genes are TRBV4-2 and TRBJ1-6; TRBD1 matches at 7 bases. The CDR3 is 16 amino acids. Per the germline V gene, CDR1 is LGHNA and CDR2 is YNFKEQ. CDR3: CASRPSQTGRNSPLHF. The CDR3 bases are TGTGCTAGCAGACCCAGCCAGACAGGGAGAAATTCACCCCTCCACTTT.

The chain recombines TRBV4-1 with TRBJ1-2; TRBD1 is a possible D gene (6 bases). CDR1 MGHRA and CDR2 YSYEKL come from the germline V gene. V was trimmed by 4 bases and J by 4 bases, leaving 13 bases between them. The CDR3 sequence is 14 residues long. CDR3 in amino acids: CASSLGHRAYGYTF. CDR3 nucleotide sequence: TGCGCCAGCAGCCTAGGGCACAGGGCCTATGGCTACACCTTC.

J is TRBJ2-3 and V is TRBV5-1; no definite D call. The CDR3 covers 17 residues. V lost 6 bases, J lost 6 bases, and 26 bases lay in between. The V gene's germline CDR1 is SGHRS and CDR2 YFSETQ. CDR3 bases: TGCGCCAGCAAGATTTCGTGGGTATTTTCCAATCCGGATACGCAGTATTTT. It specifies CASKISWVFSNPDTQYF.

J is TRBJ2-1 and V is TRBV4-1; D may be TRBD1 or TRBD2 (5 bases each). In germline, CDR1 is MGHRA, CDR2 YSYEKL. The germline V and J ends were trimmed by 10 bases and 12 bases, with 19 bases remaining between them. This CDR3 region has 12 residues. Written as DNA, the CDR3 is TGCGCCAACAACCAGAGGGGTCACCCGCAGTTCTTC. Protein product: CANNQRGHPQFF.

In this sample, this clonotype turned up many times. The CDR3 region has the DNA TGTGCCAGCAGCTGGGAGGCATTTTCCTACGAGCAGTACTTC. Its protein is CASSWEAFSYEQYF. The chain combines TRBV5-5 with TRBJ2-7; perhaps TRBD2 as D (6 bases). This CDR3 is built from 14 residues. Germline-derived CDR1 and CDR2 are SGHKS and YYEKEE (reference sequence). Trimming took off 3 bases at V and 1 base at J, with 11 bases between the two ends. The variable domain in full, with the rest retrieved from reference TRBV5-5 and TRBJ2-7, is DAGVTQSPTHLIKTRGQQVTLRCSPISGHKSVSWYQQVLGQGPQFIFQYYEKEERGRGNFPDRFSARQFPNYSSELNVNALLLGDSALYLCASSWEAFSYEQYFGPGTRLTVT.